Following are 15 T cell receptor beta chains from one sample sequenced in a study of T cell changes during pregnancy in multiple sclerosis. Sequencing used immunoSEQ multiplex PCR; TCRdb keeps in-frame clones, though not all of them. The sample holds fewer than 40,000 clones, around 90% seen once. The sequencing used CD8+ T cells from peripheral blood mononuclear cells, collected after pregnancy. The receptor set was obtained from a female donor with multiple sclerosis, enrolled in a pregnancy study.

The chain employs TRBV6-5 and TRBJ1-2, with 9 bases fitting TRBD1. This CDR3 is built from 14 residues. The V gene end was trimmed by 6 bases and the J gene end by 7 bases; junction bases not matched to a gene: 9. Germline V gene lookup returns CDR1 MNHEY and CDR2 SVGAGI. Here the CDR3 DNA reads TGTGCCAGCAGAAACGGACAGGGGATTTTTGGCTACACCTTC. Amino acids: CASRNGQGIFGYTF.

This clone was seen once. The rearrangement links TRBV5-4 to TRBJ1-2; TRBD1 agrees at 7 bases. Germline V CDR1 and CDR2: SGHNT, YYREEE (reference sequence). Trimming at V came to 3 bases and at J to 8 bases, leaving 10 bases not matched to a gene. This CDR3 contains 14 residues. The chain's CDR3 is CASSSHTTGRGYTF. The CDR3 DNA reads as TGTGCCAGCAGCTCCCATACGACAGGGCGCGGCTACACCTTC.

The V and J genes are TRBV5-6 and TRBJ2-7, with TRBD1 matching over 8 bases. V lost 0 bases and J lost 2; bases outside the gene matches: 7. Germline V gene data show CDR1 as SGHDT and CDR2 as YYEEEE. The CDR3 runs to 16 residues. The CDR3 loop reads CASSLAPGGTTYEQYF. CDR3 in DNA: TGTGCCAGCAGCTTGGCCCCAGGGGGCACGACCTACGAGCAGTACTTC. The full variable domain, completed using reference TRBV5-6 and TRBJ2-7, is DAGVTQSPTHLIKTRGQQVTLRCSPKSGHDTVSWYQQALGQGPQFIFQYYEEEERQRGNFPDRFSGHQFPNYSSELNVNALLLGDSALYLCASSLAPGGTTYEQYFGPGTRLTVT.

This clone was seen once. The chain employs TRBV6-1 and TRBJ2-1; D possibly corresponds to TRBD2 (5 bases). Between the trimmed V and J ends, which lost 7 bases and 6 bases, there was a span of 16 bases. The germline gives CDR1 MNHNS, CDR2 SASEGT. This CDR3 has 14 amino acids. CDR3 residues: CASTSLEVGNEQFF. In DNA form, the CDR3 reads TGTGCCAGCACCTCACTAGAGGTGGGCAATGAGCAGTTCTTC.

The V call is TRBV28, the J call TRBJ2-1; TRBD1 matches 9 bases. Per germline, CDR1 MDHEN and CDR2 SYDVKM. The ends lost 2 bases at V and 1 base at J; junction bases unmatched: 3. CDR3 length: 16 amino acids. The CDR3 is CASSLGTGRSYNEQFF. CDR3 coding DNA: TGTGCCAGCAGTTTAGGGACAGGGAGATCCTACAATGAGCAGTTCTTC.

The CDR3 region is CASSRGSNEQYF. DNA of the CDR3: TGTGCCAGCAGTCGAGGATCCAACGAGCAGTACTTC. The chain is built from TRBV6-5 and TRBJ2-7; no firm D call. The CDR3 is 12 residues long. Trimming shortened V by 5 bases and J by 5 bases, and 10 bases separated the two germline ends. Germline V CDR1 and CDR2: MNHEY, SVGAGI.

The chain carries TRBV7-8 and TRBJ1-2; TRBD1 matches at 9 bases. Germline V gene lookup returns CDR1 SGHVS and CDR2 FQNEAQ. V lost 4 bases and J lost 2; bases outside the gene matches: 5. The CDR3 runs to 15 residues. The chain's CDR3 is CASSSTGGDNYGYTF. Written as DNA, the CDR3 is TGTGCCAGCAGCTCTACAGGGGGCGACAACTATGGCTACACCTTC.

V gene TRBV29-1 combines with J gene TRBJ1-1; a weak D match, TRBD1 (6 bases). Trimming shortened V by 3 bases and J by 3 bases, and 11 bases separated the two germline ends. Germline-derived CDR1 and CDR2 are SQVTM and ANQGSEA. The CDR3 has 13 amino acids. Written as DNA, the CDR3 is TGCAGCGTTGATCCCTCAGGGGACACTGAAGCTTTCTTT. Amino acid sequence: CSVDPSGDTEAFF.

The V call is TRBV5-1, the J call TRBJ2-1, with 9 bases aligning to TRBD1. V lost 1 base, J lost 6 bases, and 8 bases stayed unmatched. The CDR3 contains 16 residues. CDR1 and CDR2 (germline): SGHRS, YFSETQ. The CDR3 sequence: CASSLSYDRGSNEQFF. CDR3 coding DNA: TGCGCCAGCAGCTTGTCTTATGACAGGGGGAGCAATGAGCAGTTCTTC.

CDR3 DNA sequence: TGTGCCAGCAGCCCCTTCCTACGGGGTGAAGCTTTCTTT. It encodes CASSPFLRGEAFF. This sequence joins TRBV7-9 and TRBJ1-1; D not certain. Germline V gene data show CDR1 as SEHNR and CDR2 as FQNEAQ (reference sequence). The CDR3 consists of 13 residues. The germline V and J ends were trimmed by 5 bases and 7 bases, with 14 bases remaining between them.

The chain links TRBV4-1 to TRBJ1-2; 7 bases fit TRBD1. CDR3 length: 19 amino acids. Germline assignment: CDR1 MGHRA and CDR2 YSYEKL. Losses at the gene ends were 1 base for V and 4 bases for J; bases not matched to a gene: 18. The DNA of the CDR3 is TGCGCCAGCAGCCAAGCCCGAACGACCCGACAGGGAGGCCTCTATGGCTACACCTTC. This gives the protein CASSQARTTRQGGLYGYTF.

This chain joins TRBV10-2 and TRBJ2-7; 7 bases line up with TRBD2. CDR3 length: 15 residues. The J segment lost 7 bases and the V segment lost 3 bases, leaving 12 bases of the junction unmatched. Germline loops: CDR1 WSHSY, CDR2 SAAADI. The CDR3 coding sequence is TGCGCCAGCAGTGAAGAAGGCGGGAGTGTGGGGGAGCAGTACTTC. Translation: CASSEEGGSVGEQYF.

This sequence joins TRBV6-6 and TRBJ1-2; D ambiguous. The V end was cut by 9 bases, the J end by 1 base, with 3 bases between. Germline V gene data show CDR1 as MNHNY and CDR2 as SVGAGI (reference sequence). The CDR3 is 10 amino acids. Here the CDR3 reads CASYNYGYTF. CDR3 coding DNA: TGTGCCAGTTATAACTATGGCTACACCTTC.

The chain joins TRBV5-5 to TRBJ1-2, with D maybe TRBD1 (6 bases). Trimming stripped 0 bases from V and 6 bases from J, with 9 bases between. Germline V lookup: CDR1 SGHKS, CDR2 YYEKEE (reference sequence). This CDR3 spans 13 amino acids. CDR3 in DNA: TGTGCCAGCAGCTTGGTACAGGGAGATGGCTACACCTTC. Amino acid sequence: CASSLVQGDGYTF.

The J gene is TRBJ2-5, the V gene TRBV6-5; a weak D match, TRBD1 (6 bases). The closer fit of TRBJ2-7 to the DNA end suggests the J call may be wrong. In germline, CDR1 is MNHEY, CDR2 SVGAGI. CDR3 length: 12 amino acids. The CDR3 here is CASSAGQNEQYF. As DNA, the CDR3 is TGTGCCAGCAGTGCCGGACAGAACGAGCAGTACTTC.